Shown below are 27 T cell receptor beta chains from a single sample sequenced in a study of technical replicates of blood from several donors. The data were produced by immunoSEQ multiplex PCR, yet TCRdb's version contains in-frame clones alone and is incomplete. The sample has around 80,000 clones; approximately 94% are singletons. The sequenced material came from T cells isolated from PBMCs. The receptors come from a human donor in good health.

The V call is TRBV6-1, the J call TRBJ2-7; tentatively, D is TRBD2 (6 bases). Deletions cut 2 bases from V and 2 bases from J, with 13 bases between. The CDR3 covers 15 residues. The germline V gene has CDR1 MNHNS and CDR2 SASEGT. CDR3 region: CASSERGGEAYEQYF. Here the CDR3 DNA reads TGTGCCAGCAGTGAAAGGGGAGGTGAGGCCTACGAGCAGTACTTC.

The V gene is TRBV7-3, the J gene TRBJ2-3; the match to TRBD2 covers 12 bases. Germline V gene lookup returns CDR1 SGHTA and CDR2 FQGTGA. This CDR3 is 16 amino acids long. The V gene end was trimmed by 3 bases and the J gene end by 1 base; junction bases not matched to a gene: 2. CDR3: CASSLRLAGGTDTQYF. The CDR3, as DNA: TGTGCCAGCAGCTTGCGACTAGCGGGAGGCACAGATACGCAGTATTTT.

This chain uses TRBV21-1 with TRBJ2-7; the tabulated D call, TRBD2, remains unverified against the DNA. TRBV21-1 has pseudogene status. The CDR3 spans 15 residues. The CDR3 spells CASSKRGLHVYEQYF. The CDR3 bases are TGTGCCAGCAGCAAGAGGGGACTGCATGTCTACGAGCAGTACTTC.

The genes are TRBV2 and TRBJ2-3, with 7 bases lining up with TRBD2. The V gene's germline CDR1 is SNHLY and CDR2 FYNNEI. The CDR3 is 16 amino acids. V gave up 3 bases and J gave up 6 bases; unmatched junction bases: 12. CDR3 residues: CASSELPGLTTDTQYF. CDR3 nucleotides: TGTGCCAGCAGTGAGCTTCCGGGACTAACAACGGATACGCAGTATTTT. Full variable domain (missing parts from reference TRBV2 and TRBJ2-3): EPEVTQTPSHQVTQMGQEVILRCVPISNHLYFYWYRQILGQKVEFLVSFYNNEISEKSEIFDDQFSVERPDGSNFTLKIRSTKLEDSAMYFCASSELPGLTTDTQYFGPGTRLTVL.

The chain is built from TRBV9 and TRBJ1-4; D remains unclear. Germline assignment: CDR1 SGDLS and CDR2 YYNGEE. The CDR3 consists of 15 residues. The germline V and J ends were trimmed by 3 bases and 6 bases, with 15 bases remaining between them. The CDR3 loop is CASSGIPNSDEKLFF. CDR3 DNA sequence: TGTGCCAGCAGCGGAATACCGAACAGTGATGAAAAACTGTTTTTT.

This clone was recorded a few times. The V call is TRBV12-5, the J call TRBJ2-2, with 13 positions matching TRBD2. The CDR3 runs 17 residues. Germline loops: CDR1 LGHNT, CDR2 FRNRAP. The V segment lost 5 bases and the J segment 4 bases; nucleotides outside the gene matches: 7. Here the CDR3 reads CASGIGLAGAGTGELFF. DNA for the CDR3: TGTGCTAGTGGTATAGGACTAGCGGGAGCGGGCACCGGGGAGCTGTTTTTT.

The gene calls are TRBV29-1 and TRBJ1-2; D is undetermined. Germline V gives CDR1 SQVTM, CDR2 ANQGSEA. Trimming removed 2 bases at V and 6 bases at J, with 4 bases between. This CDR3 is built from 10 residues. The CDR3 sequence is CSVETNGYTF. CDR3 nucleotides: TGCAGCGTTGAAACAAATGGCTACACCTTC.

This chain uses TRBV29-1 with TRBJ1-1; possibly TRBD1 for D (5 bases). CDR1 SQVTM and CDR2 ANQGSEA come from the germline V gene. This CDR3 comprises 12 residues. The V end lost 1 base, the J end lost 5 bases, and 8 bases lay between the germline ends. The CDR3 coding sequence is TGCAGCGTTGAAGGGGGCGCGACTGAAGCTTTCTTT. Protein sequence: CSVEGGATEAFF. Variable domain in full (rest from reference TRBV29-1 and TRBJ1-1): SAVISQKPSRDICQRGTSLTIQCQVDSQVTMMFWYRQQPGQSLTLIATANQGSEATYESGFVIDKFPISRPNLTFSTLTVSNMSPEDSSIYLCSVEGGATEAFFGQGTRLTVV.

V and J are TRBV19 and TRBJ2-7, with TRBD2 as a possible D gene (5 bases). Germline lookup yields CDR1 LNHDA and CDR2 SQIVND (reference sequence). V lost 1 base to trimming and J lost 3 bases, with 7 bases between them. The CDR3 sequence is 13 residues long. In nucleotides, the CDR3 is TGTGCCAGTAGTATAGGCCGGGGCTACGAGCAGTACTTC. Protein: CASSIGRGYEQYF.

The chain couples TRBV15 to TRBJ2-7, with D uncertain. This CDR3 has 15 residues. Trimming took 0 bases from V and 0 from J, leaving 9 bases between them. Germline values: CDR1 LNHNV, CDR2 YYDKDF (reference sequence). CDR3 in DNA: TGTGCCACCAGCAGAGAAAACCTAATCTCCTACGAGCAGTACTTC. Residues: CATSRENLISYEQYF.

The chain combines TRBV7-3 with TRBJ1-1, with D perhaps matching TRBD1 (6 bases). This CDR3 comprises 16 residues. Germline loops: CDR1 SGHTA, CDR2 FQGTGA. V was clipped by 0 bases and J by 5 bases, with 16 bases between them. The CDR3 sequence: CASSLTPTGLGTEAFF. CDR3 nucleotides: TGTGCCAGCAGCTTAACCCCCACAGGGCTCGGAACTGAAGCTTTCTTT.

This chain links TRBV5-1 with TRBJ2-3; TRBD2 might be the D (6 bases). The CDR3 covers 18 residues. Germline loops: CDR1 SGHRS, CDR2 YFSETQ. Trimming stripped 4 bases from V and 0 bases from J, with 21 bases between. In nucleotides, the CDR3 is TGCGCCAGCAGCCGATCTATCGCGGGAACCTCTAGCACAGATACGCAGTATTTT. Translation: CASSRSIAGTSSTDTQYF.

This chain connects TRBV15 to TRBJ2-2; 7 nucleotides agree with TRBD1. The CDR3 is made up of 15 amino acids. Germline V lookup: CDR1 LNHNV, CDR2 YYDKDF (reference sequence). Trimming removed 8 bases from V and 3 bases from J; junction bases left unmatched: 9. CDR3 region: CATLTGAQYTGELFF. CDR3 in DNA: TGTGCCACCCTTACAGGGGCCCAATACACCGGGGAGCTGTTTTTT.

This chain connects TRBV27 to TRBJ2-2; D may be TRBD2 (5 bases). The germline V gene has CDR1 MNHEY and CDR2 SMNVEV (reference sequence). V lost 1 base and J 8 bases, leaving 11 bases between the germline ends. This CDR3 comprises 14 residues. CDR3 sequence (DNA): TGTGCCAGCAGTTTATTTGAGGGAGCAGGGGAGCTGTTTTTT. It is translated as CASSLFEGAGELFF.

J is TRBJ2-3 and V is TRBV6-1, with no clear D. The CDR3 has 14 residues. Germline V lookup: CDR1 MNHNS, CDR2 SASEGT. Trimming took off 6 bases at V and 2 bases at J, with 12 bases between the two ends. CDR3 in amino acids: CASSRLTITDTQYF. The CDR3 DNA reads TGTGCCAGCAGCCGACTGACGATCACAGATACGCAGTATTTT.

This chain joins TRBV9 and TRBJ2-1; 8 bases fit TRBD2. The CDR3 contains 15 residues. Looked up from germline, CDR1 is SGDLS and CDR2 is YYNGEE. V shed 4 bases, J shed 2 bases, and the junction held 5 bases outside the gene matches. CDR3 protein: CASSSSGGTYNEQFF. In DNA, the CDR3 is TGTGCCAGCAGCTCGAGCGGGGGAACCTACAATGAGCAGTTCTTC.

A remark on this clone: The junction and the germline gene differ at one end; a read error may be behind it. The CDR3 region is CASSPQYKSF. The CDR3 region has the DNA TGTGCCAGCAGCCCCCAGTATAAGTCCTTC. The chain joins TRBV11-3 to TRBJ2-4; D is undetermined. Germline lookup yields CDR1 SGHNT and CDR2 YENEEA. CDR3 length: 10 amino acids.

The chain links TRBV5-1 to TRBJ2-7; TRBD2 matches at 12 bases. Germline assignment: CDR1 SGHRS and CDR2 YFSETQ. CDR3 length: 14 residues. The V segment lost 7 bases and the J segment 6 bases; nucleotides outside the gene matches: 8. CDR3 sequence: CASQTSGSQSEQYF. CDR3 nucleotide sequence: TGCGCCAGCCAGACTAGCGGGAGTCAGAGCGAGCAGTACTTC.

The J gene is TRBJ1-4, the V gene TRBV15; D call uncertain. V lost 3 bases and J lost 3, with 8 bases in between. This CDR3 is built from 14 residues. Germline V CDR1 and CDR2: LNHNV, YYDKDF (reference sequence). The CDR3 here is CATSRGGSNEKLFF. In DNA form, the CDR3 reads TGTGCCACCAGCAGGGGAGGGTCTAATGAAAAACTGTTTTTT. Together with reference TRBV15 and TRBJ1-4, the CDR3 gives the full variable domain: DAMVIQNPRYQVTQFGKPVTLSCSQTLNHNVMYWYQQKSSQAPKLLFHYYDKDFNNEADTPDNFQSRRPNTSFCFLDIRSPGLGDTAMYLCATSRGGSNEKLFFGSGTQLSVL.

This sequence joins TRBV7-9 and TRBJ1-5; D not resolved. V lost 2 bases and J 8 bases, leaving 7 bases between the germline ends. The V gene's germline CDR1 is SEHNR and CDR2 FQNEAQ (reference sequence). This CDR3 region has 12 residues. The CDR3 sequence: CASSLRHEPQHF. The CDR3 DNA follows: TGTGCCAGCAGCTTAAGACACGAGCCCCAGCATTTT. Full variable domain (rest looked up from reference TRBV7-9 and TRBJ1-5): DTGVSQNPRHKITKRGQNVTFRCDPISEHNRLYWYRQTLGQGPEFLTYFQNEAQLEKSRLLSDRFSAERPKGSFSTLEIQRTEQGDSAMYLCASSLRHEPQHFGDGTRLSIL.

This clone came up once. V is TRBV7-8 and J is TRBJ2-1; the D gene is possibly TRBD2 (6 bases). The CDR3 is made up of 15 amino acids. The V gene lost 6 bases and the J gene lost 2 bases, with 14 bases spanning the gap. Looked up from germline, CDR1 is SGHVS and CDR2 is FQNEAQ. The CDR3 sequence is CASRQPSAAYNEQFF. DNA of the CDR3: TGTGCCAGCAGACAACCTAGCGCTGCCTACAATGAGCAGTTCTTC.

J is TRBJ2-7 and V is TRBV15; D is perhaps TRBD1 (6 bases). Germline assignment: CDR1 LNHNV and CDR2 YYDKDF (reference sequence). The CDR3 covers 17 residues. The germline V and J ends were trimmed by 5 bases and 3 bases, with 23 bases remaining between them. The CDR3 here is CATSRGRLQGPNYEQYF. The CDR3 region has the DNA TGTGCCACCAGCCGTGGCCGCCTCCAGGGGCCTAACTACGAGCAGTACTTC.

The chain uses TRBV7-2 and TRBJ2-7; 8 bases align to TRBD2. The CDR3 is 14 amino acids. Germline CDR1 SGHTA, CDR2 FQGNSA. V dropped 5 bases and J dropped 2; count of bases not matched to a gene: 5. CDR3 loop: CASSPSGGPYEQYF. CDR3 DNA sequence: TGTGCCAGCAGCCCATCGGGAGGGCCCTACGAGCAGTACTTC.

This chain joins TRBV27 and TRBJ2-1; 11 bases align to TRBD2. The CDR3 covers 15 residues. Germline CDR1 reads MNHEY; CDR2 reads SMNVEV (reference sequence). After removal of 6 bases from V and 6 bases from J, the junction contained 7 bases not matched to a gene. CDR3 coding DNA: TGTGCCAGCAGATTAAATAGCGGGAGGGCCAATGAGCAGTTCTTC. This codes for CASRLNSGRANEQFF.

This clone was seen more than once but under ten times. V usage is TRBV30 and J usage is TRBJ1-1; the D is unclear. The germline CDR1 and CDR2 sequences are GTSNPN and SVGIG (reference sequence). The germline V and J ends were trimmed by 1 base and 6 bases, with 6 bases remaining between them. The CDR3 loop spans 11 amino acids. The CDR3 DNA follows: TGTGCCTGGAGTGAAAGCCCTGAAGCTTTCTTT. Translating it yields CAWSESPEAFF. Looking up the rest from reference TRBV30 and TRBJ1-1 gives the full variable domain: SQTIHQWPATLVQPVGSPLSLECTVEGTSNPNLYWYRQAAGRGLQLLFYSVGIGQISSEVPQNLSASRPQDRQFILSSKKLLLSDSGFYLCAWSESPEAFFGQGTRLTVV.

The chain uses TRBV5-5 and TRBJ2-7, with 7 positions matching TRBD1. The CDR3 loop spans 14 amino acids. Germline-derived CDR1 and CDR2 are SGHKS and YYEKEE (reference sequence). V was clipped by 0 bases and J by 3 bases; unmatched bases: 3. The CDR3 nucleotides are TGTGCCAGCAGCTTGGTACAGGGGTACTACGAGCAGTACTTC. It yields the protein CASSLVQGYYEQYF.

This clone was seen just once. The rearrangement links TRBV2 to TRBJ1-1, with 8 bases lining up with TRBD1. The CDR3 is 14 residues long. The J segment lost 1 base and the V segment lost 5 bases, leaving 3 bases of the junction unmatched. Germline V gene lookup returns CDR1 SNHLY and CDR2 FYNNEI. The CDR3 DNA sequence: TGTGCCAGCAGTTCCGGGACAGGGAACACTGAAGCTTTCTTT. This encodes CASSSGTGNTEAFF.